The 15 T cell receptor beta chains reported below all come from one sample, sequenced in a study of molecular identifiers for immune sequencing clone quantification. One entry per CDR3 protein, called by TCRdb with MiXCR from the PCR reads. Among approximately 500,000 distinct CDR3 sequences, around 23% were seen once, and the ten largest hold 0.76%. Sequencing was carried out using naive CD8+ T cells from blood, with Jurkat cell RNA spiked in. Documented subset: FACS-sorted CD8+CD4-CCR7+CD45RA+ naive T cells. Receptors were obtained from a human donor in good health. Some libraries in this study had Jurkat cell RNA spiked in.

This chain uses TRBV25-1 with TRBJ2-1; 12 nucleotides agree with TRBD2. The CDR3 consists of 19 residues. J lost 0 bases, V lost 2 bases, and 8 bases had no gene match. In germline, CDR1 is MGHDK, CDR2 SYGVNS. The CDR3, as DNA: TGTGCCAGCAGTGAAACCGGGCTAGCGGGAGGGAGCTCCTACAATGAGCAGTTCTTC. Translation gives CASSETGLAGGSSYNEQFF.

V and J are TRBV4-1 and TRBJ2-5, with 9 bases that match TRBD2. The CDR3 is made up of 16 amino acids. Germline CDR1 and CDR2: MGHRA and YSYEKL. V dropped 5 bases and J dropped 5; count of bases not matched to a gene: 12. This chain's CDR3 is CASSSLGAGGMETQYF. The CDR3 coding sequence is TGCGCCAGCAGCTCCCTGGGAGCGGGGGGAATGGAGACCCAGTACTTC.

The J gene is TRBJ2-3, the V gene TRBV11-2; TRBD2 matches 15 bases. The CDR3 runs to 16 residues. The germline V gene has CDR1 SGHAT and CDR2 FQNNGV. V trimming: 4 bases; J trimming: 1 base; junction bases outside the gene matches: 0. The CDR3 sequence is CASSWTSGGGTDTQYF. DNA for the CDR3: TGTGCCAGCAGCTGGACTAGCGGGGGGGGCACAGATACGCAGTATTTT.

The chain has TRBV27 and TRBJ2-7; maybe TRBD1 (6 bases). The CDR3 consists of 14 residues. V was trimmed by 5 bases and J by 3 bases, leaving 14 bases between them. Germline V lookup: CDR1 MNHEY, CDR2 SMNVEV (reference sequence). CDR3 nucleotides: TGTGCCAGCAGTGAACTCGGACAGCACTACGAGCAGTACTTC. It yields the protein CASSELGQHYEQYF.

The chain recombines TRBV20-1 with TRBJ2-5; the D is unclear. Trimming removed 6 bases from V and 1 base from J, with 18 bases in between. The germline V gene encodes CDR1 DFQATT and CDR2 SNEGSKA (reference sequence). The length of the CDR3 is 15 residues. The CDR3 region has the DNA TGCAGTGCCCAGGACCTCTGGGTGAGCCAAGAGACCCAGTACTTC. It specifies CSAQDLWVSQETQYF.

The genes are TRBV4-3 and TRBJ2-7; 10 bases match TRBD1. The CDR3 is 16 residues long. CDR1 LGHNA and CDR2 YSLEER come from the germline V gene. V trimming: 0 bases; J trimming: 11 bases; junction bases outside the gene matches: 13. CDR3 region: CASSQDLGQGHGEEYF. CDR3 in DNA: TGCGCCAGCAGCCAAGATTTGGGACAGGGGCATGGGGAGGAGTACTTC.

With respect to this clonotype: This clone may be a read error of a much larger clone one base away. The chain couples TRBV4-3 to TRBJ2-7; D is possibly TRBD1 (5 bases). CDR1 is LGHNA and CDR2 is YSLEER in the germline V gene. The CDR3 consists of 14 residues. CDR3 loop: CASRQDRTSYEQYF. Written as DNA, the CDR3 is TGCGCCAGCAGACAAGACCGGACATCCTACGAGCAGTACTTC.

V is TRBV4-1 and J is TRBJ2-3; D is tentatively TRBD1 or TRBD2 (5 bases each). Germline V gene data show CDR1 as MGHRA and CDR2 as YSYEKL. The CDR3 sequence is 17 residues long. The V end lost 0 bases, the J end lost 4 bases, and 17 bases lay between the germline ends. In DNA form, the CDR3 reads TGCGCCAGCAGCCAAGATCACGGGACCCCTCCGGCAGATACGCAGTATTTT. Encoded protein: CASSQDHGTPPADTQYF.

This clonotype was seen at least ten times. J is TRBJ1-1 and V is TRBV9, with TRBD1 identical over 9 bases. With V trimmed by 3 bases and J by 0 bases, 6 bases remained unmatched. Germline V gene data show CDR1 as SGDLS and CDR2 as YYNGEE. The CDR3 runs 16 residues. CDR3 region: CASSAPGQGMNTEAFF. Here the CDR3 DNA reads TGTGCCAGCAGCGCCCCTGGACAGGGGATGAACACTGAAGCTTTCTTT.

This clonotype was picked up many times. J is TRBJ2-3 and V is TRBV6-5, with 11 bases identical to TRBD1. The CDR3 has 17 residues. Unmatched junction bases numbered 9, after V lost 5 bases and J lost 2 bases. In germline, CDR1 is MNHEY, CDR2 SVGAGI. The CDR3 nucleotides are TGTGCCAGCAGTATTACGCGGGACAGGGGGTACACAGATACGCAGTATTTT. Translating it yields CASSITRDRGYTDTQYF.

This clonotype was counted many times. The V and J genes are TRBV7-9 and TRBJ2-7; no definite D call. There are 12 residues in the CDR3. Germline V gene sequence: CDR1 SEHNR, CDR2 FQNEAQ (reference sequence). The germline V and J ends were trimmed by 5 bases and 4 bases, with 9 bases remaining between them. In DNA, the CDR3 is TGTGCCAGCAGCGATACACAGTACGAGCAGTACTTC. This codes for CASSDTQYEQYF.

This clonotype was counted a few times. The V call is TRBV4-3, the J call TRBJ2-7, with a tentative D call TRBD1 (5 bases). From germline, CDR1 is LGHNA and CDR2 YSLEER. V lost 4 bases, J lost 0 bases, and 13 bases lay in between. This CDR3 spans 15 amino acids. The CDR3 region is CASSPWGPSSYEQYF. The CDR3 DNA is TGCGCCAGCAGCCCCTGGGGCCCTAGCTCCTACGAGCAGTACTTC.

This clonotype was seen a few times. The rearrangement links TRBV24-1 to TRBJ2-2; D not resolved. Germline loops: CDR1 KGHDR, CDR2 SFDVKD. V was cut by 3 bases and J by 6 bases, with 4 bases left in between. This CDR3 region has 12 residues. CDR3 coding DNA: TGTGCCACCAGTGATACACCCGGGGAGCTGTTTTTT. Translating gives CATSDTPGELFF.

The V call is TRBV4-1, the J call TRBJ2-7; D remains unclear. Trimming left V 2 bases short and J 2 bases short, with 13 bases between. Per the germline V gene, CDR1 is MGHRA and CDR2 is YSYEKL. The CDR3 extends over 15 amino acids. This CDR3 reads CASSQRFSGTYEQYF. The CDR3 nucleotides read TGCGCCAGCAGCCAACGTTTTTCAGGAACCTACGAGCAGTACTTC.

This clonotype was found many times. The DNA for the CDR3 is TGTGCCAGCAGCTTAGATGTGAGGGCCCCTAATGAAAAACTGTTTTTT. Translating gives CASSLDVRAPNEKLFF. The J gene is TRBJ1-4, the V gene TRBV7-2; D gene ambiguous. Germline V gene data show CDR1 as SGHTA and CDR2 as FQGNSA. This CDR3 has 16 residues. V was shortened by 1 base and J by 3 bases, with 12 bases between the two germline ends.